This T cell receptor (beta chain) was obtained from a study of control samples from healthy donors and cancer patients. Only in-frame clones appear in the TCRdb table, and some are missing; sequencing was by immunoSEQ multiplex PCR. This sample has 100,000 or so clones, with around 86% found just once. The sample consisted of blood. The clonotype originates from a woman in her 50s in good health.

The CDR3 DNA reads TGTGCCAGCAGTTCTGTTCTGGGTGGCTACACCTTC. Translated: CASSSVLGGYTF. The rearrangement joins TRBV28 to TRBJ1-2; no reliable D call. The ends were cut back, 4 bases at V and 7 bases at J, with 10 bases in the middle. Germline CDR1 is MDHEN and CDR2 is SYDVKM. This CDR3 has 12 residues.